The clone carrying this TCR beta chain came up many times. What it binds is not known. The V gene's germline CDR1 is LGHNA and CDR2 YSLEER. The CDR3 is 14 residues long. Losses at the gene ends were 4 bases for V and 1 base for J; bases not matched to a gene: 1. Conversion of TCR transcripts into cDNA relied on 5'RACE template switching, which added a universal primer site and UMIs. In TCRdb, the 5' RACE reads were re-called with MiXCR into one record per CDR3 protein. The sample records around 330,000 distinct CDR3 sequences, roughly 3.5% being singletons. The data were obtained in a study of T cells after yellow fever vaccination. Overall study findings and caveats: The secondary T-cell response peaked on day 5, not day 15, but was weaker. In FACS-sorted repertoires, abundant clonotypes from the bulk population could appear as contaminants. Clones that expanded after primary vaccination mostly reappeared after the booster (roughly 97% CD4, about 91% CD8).

The source of this sequence is a man aged 18 to 29 who received the YFV17D yellow fever vaccine. The sample consisted of PBMCs, taken on the day of the yellow fever booster vaccination. The chain carries TRBV4-3 and TRBJ1-2; 9 bases match TRBD1. CDR3 sequence: CASSRGQGNYGYTF. The DNA for the CDR3 is TGCGCCAGCAGCCGGGGACAGGGTAACTATGGCTACACCTTC.